This TCR beta chain was sequenced in a study of blood T cell repertoires in COVID-19. Study-level information: Sources were T cells, B-cell-depleted T cells, or PBMCs; the material itself was cDNA or gDNA.

Germline assignment: CDR1 LNHNV and CDR2 YYDKDF (reference sequence). The CDR3 totals 14 residues. Trimming stripped 1 base from V and 3 bases from J, with 10 bases between. The method was immunoSEQ multiplex PCR; TCRdb's version includes in-frame clones alone and lacks a portion of them. The repertoire holds around 250,000 clones, with nearly 90% as singletons. Sequenced material: peripheral blood. The TCR originated in a human donor in a cohort sampled during active COVID-19. The chain carries TRBV15 and TRBJ2-7, with D possibly being TRBD1 (5 bases). The CDR3, as DNA: TGTGCCACCAGCAGAGTTCCAGGGTACTACGAGCAGTACTTC. It translates to CATSRVPGYYEQYF.